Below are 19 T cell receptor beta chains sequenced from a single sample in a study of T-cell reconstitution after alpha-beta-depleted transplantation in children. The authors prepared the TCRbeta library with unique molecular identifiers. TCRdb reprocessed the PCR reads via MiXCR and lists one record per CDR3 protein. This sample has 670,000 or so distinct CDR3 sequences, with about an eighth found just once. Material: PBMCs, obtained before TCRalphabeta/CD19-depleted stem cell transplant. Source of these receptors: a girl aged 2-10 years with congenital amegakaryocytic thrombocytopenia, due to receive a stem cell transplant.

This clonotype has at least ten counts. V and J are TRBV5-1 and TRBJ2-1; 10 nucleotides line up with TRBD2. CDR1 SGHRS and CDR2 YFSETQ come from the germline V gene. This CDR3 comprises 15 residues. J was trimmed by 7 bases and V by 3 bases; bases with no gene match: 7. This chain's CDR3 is CASSSSGSVGNEQFF. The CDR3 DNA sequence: TGCGCCAGCAGCTCTAGCGGGAGTGTGGGGAATGAGCAGTTCTTC.

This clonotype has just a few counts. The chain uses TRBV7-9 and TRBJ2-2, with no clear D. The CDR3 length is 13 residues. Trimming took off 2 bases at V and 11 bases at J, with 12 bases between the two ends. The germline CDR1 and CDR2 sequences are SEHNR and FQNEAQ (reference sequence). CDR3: CASSLRHPDELFF. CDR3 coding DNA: TGTGCCAGCAGCTTAAGACATCCGGACGAGCTGTTTTTT.

Here the CDR3 DNA reads TGCGCCAGCAGCCCATGGACAGAGGAAGACGAGCAGTACTTC. It is translated as CASSPWTEEDEQYF. The chain couples TRBV5-1 to TRBJ2-7; D might be TRBD1 (6 bases). V was clipped by 4 bases and J by 5 bases, with 16 bases between them. CDR1 SGHRS and CDR2 YFSETQ come from the germline V gene. The CDR3 loop spans 14 amino acids.

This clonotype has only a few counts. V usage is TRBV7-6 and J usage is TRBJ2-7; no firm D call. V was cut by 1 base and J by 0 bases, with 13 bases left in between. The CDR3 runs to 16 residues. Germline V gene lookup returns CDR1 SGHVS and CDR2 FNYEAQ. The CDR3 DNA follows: TGTGCCAGCAGCTTAGGTGCGAGGATGAGCTCCTACGAGCAGTACTTC. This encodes CASSLGARMSSYEQYF.

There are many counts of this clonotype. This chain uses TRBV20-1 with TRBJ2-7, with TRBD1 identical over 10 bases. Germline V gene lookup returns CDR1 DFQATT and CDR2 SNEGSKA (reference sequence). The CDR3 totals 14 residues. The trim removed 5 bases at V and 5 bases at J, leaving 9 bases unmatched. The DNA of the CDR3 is TGCAGTGCTTTAGATGGGACAGGGGCTGACGAGCAGTACTTC. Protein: CSALDGTGADEQYF.

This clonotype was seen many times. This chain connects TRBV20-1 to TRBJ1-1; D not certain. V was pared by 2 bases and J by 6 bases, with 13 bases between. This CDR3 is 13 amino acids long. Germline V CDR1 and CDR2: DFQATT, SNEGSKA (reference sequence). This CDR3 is CSARSGIEAEAFF. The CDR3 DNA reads TGCAGTGCTAGATCCGGGATAGAAGCTGAAGCTTTCTTT.

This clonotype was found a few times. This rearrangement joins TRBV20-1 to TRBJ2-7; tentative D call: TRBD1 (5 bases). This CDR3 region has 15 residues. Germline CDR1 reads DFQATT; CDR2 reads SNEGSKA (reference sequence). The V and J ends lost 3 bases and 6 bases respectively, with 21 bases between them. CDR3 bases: TGCAGTGCTAGTAGGGGCAGGGTGGGATTCTCCGAGCAGTACTTC. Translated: CSASRGRVGFSEQYF.

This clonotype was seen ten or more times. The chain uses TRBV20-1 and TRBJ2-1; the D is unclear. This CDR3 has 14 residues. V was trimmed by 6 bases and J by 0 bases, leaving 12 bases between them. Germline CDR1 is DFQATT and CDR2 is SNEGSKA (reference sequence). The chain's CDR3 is CSAESSSSYNEQFF. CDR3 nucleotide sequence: TGCAGTGCCGAAAGCTCGAGCTCCTACAATGAGCAGTTCTTC.

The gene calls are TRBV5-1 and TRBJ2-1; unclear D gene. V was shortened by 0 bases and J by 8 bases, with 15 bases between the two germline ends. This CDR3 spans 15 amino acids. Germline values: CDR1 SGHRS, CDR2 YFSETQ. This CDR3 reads CASSLAQAPVDEQFF. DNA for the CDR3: TGCGCCAGCAGCTTGGCTCAGGCCCCAGTGGATGAGCAGTTCTTC.

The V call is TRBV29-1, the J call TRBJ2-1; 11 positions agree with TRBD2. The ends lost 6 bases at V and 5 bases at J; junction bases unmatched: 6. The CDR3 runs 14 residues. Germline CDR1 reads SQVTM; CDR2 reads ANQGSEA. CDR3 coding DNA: TGCAGCGTCGCAACTAGCGGGAGTCACAATGAGCAGTTCTTC. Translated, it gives CSVATSGSHNEQFF.

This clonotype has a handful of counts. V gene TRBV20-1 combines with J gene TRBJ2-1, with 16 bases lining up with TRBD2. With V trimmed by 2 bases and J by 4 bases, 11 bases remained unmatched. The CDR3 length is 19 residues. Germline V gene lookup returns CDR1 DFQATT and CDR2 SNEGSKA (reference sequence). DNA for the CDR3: TGCAGTGCTAGACTCGTTAACCCGGGACTAGCGGGAGGGTACAATGAGCAGTTCTTC. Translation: CSARLVNPGLAGGYNEQFF.

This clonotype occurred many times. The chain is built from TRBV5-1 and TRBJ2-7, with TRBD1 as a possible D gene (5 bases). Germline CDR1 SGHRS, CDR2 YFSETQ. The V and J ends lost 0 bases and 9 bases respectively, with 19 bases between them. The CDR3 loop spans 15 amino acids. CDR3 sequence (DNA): TGCGCCAGCAGCTTGGGTCATGGGGCCAATGTCGGGCAGTACTTC. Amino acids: CASSLGHGANVGQYF.

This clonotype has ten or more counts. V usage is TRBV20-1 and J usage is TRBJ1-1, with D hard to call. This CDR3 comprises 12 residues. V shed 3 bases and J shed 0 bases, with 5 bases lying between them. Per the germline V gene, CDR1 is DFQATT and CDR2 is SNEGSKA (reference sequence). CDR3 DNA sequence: TGCAGTGCTAGCGACTTGAACACTGAAGCTTTCTTT. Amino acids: CSASDLNTEAFF.

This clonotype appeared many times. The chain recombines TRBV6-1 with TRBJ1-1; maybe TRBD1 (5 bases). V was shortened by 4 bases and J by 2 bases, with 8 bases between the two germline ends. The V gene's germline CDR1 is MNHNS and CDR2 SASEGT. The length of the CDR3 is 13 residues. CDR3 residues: CASSATGNTEAFF. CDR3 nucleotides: TGTGCCAGCAGTGCCACAGGAAACACTGAAGCTTTCTTT.

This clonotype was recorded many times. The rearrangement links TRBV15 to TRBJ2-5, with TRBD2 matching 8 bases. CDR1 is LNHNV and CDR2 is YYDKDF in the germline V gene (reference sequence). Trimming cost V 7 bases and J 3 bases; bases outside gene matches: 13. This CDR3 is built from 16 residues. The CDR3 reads CATKIESGSQKETQYF. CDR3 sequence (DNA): TGTGCCACCAAGATTGAAAGCGGGAGCCAAAAAGAGACCCAGTACTTC.

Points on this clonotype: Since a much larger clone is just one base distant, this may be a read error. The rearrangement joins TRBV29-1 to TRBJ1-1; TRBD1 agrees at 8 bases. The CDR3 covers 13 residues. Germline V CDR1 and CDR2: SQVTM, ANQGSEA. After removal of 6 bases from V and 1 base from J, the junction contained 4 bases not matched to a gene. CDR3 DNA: TGCAGCGTCCGGACAGGGCCGAACACTGAAGCTTTCTTT. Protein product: CSVRTGPNTEAFF.

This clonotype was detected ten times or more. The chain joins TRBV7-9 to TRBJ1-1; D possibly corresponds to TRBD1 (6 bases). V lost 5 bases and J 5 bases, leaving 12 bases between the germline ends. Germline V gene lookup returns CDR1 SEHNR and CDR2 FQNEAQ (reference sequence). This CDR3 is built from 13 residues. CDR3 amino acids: CASSPGVSTEAFF. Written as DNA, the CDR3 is TGTGCCAGCAGCCCAGGGGTCTCAACTGAAGCTTTCTTT.

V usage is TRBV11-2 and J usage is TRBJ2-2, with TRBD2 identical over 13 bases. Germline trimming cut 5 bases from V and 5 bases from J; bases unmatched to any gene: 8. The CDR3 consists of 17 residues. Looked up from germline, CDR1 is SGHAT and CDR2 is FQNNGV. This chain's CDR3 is CASSPGLAGVGTGELFF. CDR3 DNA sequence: TGTGCCAGCAGCCCAGGACTAGCGGGAGTGGGGACCGGGGAGCTGTTTTTT.

DNA of the CDR3: TGCAGTGCTAGAGCGACTAGCGGAAGCACAGATACGCAGTATTTT. Its translation is CSARATSGSTDTQYF. V is TRBV20-1 and J is TRBJ2-3; the match to TRBD2 covers 9 bases. V shed 1 base, J shed 0 bases, and the junction held 2 bases outside the gene matches. Germline V lookup: CDR1 DFQATT, CDR2 SNEGSKA (reference sequence). The CDR3 contains 15 residues.